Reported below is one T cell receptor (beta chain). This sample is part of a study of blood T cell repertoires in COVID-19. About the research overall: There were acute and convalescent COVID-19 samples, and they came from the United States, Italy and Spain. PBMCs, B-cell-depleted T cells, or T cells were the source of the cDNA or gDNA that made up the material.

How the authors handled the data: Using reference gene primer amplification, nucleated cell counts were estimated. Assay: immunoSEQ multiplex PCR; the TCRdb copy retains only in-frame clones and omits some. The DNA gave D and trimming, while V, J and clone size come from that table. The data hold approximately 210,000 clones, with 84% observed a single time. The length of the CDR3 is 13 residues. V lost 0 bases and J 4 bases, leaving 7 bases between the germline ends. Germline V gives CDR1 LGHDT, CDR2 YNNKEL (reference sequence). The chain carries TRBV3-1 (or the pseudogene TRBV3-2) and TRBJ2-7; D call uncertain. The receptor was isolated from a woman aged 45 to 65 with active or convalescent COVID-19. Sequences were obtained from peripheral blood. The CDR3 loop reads CASSQDRGYEQYF. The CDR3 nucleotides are TGTGCCAGCAGCCAAGATCGCGGTTACGAGCAGTACTTC.